This record looks at one T cell receptor beta chain sequence and its context. Its target is unknown. 13 Jbeta primers and 60 Vbeta primers were used for the PCR. Sequencing was performed with immunoSEQ multiplex PCR; in TCRdb, only in-frame clones are kept and a portion is missing. Of over 150,000 clones in the sample, roughly 80% were seen once. This sample was taken from a study of cytomegalovirus exposure and HLA in healthy donors. Notes on the study in general: In a later analysis, TCR beta V- and J-gene trimming was associated with a missense DCLRE1C variant. The authors excluded some V segments, including TRBV6-2 and TRBV6-3, as indistinguishable.

Everyone who donated was a healthy bone marrow donor. Between the trimmed V and J ends, which lost 0 bases and 1 base, there was a span of 13 bases. Germline V lookup: CDR1 SNHLY, CDR2 FYNNEI. The CDR3 runs to 16 residues. The chain joins TRBV2 to TRBJ2-7, with TRBD1 as a possible D gene (6 bases). The specimen sequenced was PBMCs. This receptor was taken from a man aged 25-45 years in good health and CMV-seropositive. The CDR3 loop reads CASSEAPRGASYEQYF. As DNA, the CDR3 is TGTGCCAGCAGTGAAGCACCCAGGGGCGCGTCCTACGAGCAGTACTTC.